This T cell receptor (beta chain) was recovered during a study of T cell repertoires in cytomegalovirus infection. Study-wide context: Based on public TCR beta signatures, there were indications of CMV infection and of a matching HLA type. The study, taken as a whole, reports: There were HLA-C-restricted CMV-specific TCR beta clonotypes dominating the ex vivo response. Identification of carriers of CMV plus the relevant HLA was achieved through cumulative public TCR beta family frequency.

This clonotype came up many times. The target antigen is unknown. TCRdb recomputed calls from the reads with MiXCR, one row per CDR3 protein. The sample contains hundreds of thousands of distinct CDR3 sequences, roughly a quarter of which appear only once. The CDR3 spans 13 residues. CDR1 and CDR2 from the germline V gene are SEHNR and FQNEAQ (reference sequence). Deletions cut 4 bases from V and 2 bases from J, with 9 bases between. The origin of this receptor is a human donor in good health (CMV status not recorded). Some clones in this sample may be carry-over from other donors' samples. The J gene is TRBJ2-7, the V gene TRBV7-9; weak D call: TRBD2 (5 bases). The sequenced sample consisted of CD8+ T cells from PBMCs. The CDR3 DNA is TGTGCCAGCAGCTGGGAGAAAACCTACGAGCAGTACTTC. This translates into CASSWEKTYEQYF. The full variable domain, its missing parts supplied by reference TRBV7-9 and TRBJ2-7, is DTGVSQNPRHKITKRGQNVTFRCDPISEHNRLYWYRQTLGQGPEFLTYFQNEAQLEKSRLLSDRFSAERPKGSFSTLEIQRTEQGDSAMYLCASSWEKTYEQYFGPGTRLTVT.